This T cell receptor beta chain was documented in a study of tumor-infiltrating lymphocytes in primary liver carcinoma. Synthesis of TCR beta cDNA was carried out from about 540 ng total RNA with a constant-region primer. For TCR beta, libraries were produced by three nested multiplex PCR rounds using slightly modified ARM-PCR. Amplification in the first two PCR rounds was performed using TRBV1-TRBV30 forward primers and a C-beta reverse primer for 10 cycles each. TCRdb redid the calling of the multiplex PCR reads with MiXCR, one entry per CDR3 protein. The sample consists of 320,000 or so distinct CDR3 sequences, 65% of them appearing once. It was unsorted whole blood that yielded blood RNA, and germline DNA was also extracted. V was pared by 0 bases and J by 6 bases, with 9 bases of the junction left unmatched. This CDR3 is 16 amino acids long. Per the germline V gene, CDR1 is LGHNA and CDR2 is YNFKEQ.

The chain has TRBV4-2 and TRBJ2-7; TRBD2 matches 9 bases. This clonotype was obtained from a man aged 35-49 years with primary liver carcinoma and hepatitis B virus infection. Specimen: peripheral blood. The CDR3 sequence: CASSQEPAGGVIEQYF. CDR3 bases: TGTGCCAGCAGCCAAGAGCCCGCGGGGGGGGTAATCGAGCAGTACTTC.